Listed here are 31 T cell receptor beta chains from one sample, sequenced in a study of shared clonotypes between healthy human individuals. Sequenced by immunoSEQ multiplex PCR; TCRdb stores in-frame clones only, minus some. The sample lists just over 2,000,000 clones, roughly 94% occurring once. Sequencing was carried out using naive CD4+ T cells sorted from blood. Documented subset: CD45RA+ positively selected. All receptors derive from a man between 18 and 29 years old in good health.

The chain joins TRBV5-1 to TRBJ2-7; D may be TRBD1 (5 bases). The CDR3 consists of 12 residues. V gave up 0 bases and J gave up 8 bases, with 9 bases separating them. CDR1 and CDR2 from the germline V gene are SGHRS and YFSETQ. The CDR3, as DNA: TGCGCCAGCAGCTTGGAGGCAGGGAAGCAGTACTTC. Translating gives CASSLEAGKQYF.

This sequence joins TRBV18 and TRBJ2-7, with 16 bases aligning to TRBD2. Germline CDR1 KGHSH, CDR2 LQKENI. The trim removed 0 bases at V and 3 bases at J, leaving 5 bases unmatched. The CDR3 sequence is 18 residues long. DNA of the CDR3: TGTGCCAGCTCACCACCGGGACTAGCGGGAGGGGCTGGCTACGAGCAGTACTTC. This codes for CASSPPGLAGGAGYEQYF.

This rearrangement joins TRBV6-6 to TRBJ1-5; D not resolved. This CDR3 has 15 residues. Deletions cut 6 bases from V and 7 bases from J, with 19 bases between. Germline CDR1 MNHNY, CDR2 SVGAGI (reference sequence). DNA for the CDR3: TGTGCCAGCAGACCTACCGGGATTCAAACCCAGCCCCAGCATTTT. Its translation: CASRPTGIQTQPQHF.

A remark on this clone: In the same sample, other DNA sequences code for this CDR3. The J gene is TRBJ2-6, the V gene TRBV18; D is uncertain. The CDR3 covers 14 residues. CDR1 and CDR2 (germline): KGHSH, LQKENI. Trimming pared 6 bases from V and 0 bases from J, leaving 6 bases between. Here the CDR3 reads CASSRNSGANVLTF. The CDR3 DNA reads TGTGCCAGCTCCAGAAACTCTGGGGCCAACGTCCTGACTTTC.

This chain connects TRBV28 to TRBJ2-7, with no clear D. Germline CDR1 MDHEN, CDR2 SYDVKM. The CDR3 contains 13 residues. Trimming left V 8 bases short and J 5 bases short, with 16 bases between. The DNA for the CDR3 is TGTGCCAGCGCGACCGGTAATCTCGACGAGCAGTACTTC. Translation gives CASATGNLDEQYF.

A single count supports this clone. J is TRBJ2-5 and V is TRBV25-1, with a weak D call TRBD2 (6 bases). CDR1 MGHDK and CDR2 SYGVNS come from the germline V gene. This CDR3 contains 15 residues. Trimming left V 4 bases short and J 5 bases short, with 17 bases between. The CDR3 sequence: CASSGPRVGGETQYF. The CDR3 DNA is TGTGCCAGCAGTGGCCCACGCGTTGGGGGGGAGACCCAGTACTTC.

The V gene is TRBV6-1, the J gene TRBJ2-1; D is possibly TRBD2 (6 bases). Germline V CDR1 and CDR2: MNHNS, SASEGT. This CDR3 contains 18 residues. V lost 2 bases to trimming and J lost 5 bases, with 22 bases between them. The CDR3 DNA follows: TGTGCCAGCAGTGAATCTACGCCGCGTACTAGCTTCAACAATGAGCAGTTCTTC. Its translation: CASSESTPRTSFNNEQFF.

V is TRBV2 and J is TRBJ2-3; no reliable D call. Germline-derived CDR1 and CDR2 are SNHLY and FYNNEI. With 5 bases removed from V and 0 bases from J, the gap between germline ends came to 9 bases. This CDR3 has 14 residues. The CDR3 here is CASSRVGSTDTQYF. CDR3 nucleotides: TGTGCCAGCAGTAGGGTGGGAAGCACAGATACGCAGTATTTT. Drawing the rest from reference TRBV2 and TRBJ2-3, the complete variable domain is EPEVTQTPSHQVTQMGQEVILRCVPISNHLYFYWYRQILGQKVEFLVSFYNNEISEKSEIFDDQFSVERPDGSNFTLKIRSTKLEDSAMYFCASSRVGSTDTQYFGPGTRLTVL.

CDR3 residues: CASRLGTSGGAGNIQYF. CDR3 DNA sequence: TGTGCCAGCAGACTGGGTACTAGCGGGGGGGCTGGAAACATTCAGTACTTC. The rearrangement joins TRBV28 to TRBJ2-4; 13 bases match TRBD2. This CDR3 has 17 amino acids. Germline lookup yields CDR1 MDHEN and CDR2 SYDVKM. The V and J ends lost 6 bases and 6 bases, in that order; junction bases with no gene match: 11. Full variable domain (remainder filled in from reference TRBV28 and TRBJ2-4): DVKVTQSSRYLVKRTGEKVFLECVQDMDHENMFWYRQDPGLGLRLIYFSYDVKMKEKGDIPEGYSVSREKKERFSLILESASTNQTSMYLCASRLGTSGGAGNIQYFGAGTRLSVL.

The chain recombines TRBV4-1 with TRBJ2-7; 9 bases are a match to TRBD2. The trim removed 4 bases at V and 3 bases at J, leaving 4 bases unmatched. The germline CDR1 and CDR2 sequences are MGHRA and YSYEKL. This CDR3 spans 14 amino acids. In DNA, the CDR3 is TGCGCCAGCAGCCTTGCGGGAGGGTACTACGAGCAGTACTTC. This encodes CASSLAGGYYEQYF.

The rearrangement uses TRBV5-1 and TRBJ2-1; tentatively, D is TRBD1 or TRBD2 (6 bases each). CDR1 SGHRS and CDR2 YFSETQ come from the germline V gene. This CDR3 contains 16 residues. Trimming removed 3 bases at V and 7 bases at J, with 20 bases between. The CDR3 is CASSSTFGQGRNEQFF. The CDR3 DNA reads TGCGCCAGCAGCTCCACCTTCGGGCAGGGGAGGAATGAGCAGTTCTTC.

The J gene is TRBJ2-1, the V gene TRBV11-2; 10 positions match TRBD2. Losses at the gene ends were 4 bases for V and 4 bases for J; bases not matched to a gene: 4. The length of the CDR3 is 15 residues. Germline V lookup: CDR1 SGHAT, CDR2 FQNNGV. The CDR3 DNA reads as TGTGCCAGCAGCTCAGCTAGCGGGAGTTACAATGAGCAGTTCTTC. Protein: CASSSASGSYNEQFF. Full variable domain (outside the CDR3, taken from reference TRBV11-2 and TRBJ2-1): EAGVAQSPRYKIIEKRQSVAFWCNPISGHATLYWYQQILGQGPKLLIQFQNNGVVDDSQLPKDRFSAERLKGVDSTLKIQPAKLEDSAVYLCASSSASGSYNEQFFGPGTRLTVL.

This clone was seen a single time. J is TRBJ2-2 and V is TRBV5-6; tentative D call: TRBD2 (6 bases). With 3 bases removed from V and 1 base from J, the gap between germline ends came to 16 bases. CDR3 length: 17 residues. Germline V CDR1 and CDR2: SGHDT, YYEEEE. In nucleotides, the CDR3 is TGTGCCAGCAGCTCATATACTAGCCCGATGAACACCGGGGAGCTGTTTTTT. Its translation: CASSSYTSPMNTGELFF.

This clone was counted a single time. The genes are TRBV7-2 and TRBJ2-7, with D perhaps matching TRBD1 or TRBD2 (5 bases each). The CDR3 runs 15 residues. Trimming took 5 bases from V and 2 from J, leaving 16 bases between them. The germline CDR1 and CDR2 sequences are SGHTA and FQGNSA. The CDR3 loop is CASSPREIRPYEQYF. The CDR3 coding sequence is TGTGCCAGCAGCCCCAGGGAGATTAGACCCTACGAGCAGTACTTC.

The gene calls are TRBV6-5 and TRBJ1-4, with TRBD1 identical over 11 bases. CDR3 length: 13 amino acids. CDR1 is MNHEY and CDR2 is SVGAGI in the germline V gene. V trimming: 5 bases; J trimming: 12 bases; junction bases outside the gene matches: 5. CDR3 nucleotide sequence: TGTGCCAGCAGTCCACCGGGACAGGGGGAACTGTTTTTT. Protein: CASSPPGQGELFF.

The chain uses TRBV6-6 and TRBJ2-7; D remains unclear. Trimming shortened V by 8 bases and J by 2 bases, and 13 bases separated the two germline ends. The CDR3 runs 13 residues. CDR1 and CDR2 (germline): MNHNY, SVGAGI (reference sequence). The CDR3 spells CASGSAYTYEQYF. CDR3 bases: TGTGCCAGCGGAAGCGCCTACACCTACGAGCAGTACTTC.

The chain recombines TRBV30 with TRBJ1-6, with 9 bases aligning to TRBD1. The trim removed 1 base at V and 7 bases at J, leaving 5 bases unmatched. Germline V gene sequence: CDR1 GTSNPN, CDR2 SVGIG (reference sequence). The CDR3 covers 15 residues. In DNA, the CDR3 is TGTGCCTGGAGTGCGGACAGGGGTCAAAATTCACCCCTCCACTTT. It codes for CAWSADRGQNSPLHF.

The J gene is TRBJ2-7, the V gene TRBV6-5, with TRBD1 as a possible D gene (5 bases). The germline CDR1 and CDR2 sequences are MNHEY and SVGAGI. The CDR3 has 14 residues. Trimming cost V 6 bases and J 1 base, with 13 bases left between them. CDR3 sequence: CASRLYRQSYEQYF. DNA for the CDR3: TGTGCCAGCAGGCTCTACAGGCAATCCTACGAGCAGTACTTC.

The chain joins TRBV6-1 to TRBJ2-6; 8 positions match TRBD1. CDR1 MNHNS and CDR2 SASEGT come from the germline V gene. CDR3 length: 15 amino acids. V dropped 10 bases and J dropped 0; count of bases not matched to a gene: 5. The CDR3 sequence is CATQDRVSGANVLTF. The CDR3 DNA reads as TGTGCCACCCAGGACAGGGTCTCTGGGGCCAACGTCCTGACTTTC.

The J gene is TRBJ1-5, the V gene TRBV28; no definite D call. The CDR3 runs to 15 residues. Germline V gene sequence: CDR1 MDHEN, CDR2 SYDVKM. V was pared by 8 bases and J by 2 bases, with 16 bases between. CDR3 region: CASLWAGKGNQPQHF. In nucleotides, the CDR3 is TGTGCCAGCCTCTGGGCGGGGAAAGGCAATCAGCCCCAGCATTTT.

CDR3 region: CASLLMGRGQGTDTQYF. The CDR3 nucleotides are TGTGCCAGCCTCTTAATGGGAAGGGGACAGGGAACAGATACGCAGTATTTT. J is TRBJ2-3 and V is TRBV11-2, with TRBD1 matching over 9 bases. With V trimmed by 8 bases and J by 3 bases, 15 bases remained unmatched. Germline CDR1 is SGHAT and CDR2 is FQNNGV. The CDR3 loop spans 17 amino acids.

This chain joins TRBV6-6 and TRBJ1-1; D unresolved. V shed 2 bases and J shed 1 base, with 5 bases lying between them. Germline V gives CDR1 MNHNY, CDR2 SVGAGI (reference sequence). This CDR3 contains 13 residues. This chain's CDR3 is CASSYVANTEAFF. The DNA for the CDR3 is TGTGCCAGCAGTTACGTCGCGAACACTGAAGCTTTCTTT.

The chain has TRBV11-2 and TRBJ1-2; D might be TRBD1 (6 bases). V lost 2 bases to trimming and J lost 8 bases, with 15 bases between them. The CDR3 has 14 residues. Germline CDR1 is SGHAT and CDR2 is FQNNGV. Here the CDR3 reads CASSLNPGGEGYTF. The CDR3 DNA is TGTGCCAGCAGCTTAAATCCCGGGGGCGAAGGCTACACCTTC.

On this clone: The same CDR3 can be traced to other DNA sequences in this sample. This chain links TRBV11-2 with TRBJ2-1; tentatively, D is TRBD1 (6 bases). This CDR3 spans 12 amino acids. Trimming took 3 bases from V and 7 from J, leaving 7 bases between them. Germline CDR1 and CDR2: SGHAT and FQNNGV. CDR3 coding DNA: TGTGCCAGCAGCTTCAGGGGTAATGAGCAGTTCTTC. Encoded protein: CASSFRGNEQFF.

CDR3 in amino acids: CASSLVYRDKQYF. The CDR3 nucleotides are TGTGCCAGCAGTTTAGTTTACAGGGATAAACAGTATTTT. This rearrangement joins TRBV27 to TRBJ2-3; D is possibly TRBD1 (6 bases). V was clipped by 2 bases and J by 12 bases, with 15 bases between them. The CDR3 consists of 13 residues. Germline V gives CDR1 MNHEY, CDR2 SMNVEV (reference sequence).

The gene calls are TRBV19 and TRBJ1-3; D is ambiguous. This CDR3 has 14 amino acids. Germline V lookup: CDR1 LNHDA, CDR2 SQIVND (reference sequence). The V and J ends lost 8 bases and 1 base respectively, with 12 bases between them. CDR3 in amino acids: CASPRNTSGNTIYF. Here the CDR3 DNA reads TGTGCCAGTCCACGTAATACGTCTGGAAACACCATATATTTT.

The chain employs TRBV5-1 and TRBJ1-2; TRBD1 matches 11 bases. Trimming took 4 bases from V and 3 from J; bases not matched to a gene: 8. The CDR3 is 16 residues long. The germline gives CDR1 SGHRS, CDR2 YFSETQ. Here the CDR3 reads CASSDGQGAPDYGYTF. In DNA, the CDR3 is TGCGCCAGCAGCGATGGACAGGGGGCGCCGGACTATGGCTACACCTTC.

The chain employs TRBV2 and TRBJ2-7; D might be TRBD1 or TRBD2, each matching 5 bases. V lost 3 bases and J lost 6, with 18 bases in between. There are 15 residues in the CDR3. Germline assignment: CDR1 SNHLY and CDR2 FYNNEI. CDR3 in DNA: TGTGCCAGCAGTGAGGGGGAACCCGCTTCCGTCGAGCAGTACTTC. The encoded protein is CASSEGEPASVEQYF.

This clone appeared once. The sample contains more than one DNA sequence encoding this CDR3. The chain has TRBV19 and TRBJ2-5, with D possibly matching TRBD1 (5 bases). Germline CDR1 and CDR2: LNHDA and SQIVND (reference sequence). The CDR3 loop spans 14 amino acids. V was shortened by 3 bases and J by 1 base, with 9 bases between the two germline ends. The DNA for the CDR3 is TGTGCCAGTAGTATCGGCAGGGCCCAAGAGACCCAGTACTTC. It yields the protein CASSIGRAQETQYF.

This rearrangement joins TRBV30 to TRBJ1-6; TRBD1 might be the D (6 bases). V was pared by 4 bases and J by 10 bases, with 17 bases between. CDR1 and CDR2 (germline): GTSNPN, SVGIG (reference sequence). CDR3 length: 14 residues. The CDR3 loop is CAWILQGIGSPLHF. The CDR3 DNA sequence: TGTGCCTGGATCCTACAGGGAATAGGGTCACCCCTCCACTTT.

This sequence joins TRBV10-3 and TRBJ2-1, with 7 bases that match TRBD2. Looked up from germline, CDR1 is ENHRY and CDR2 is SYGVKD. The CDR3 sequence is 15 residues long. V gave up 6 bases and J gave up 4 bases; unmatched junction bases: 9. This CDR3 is CAISIGGTPYNEQFF. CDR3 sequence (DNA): TGTGCCATCAGCATCGGGGGGACTCCATACAATGAGCAGTTCTTC.